One and the same sample provided the 9 T cell receptor beta chains below, sequenced in a study of cytomegalovirus exposure and HLA in healthy donors. PCR primers comprised 60 Vbeta and 13 Jbeta primers. Assay: immunoSEQ multiplex PCR; the TCRdb copy retains only in-frame clones and omits some. The sample lists over 100,000 clones, around 77% occurring once. The sequencing sample was made of PBMCs. These receptors all stem from a man aged 40-49 years in good health and CMV-seropositive.

V gene TRBV11-2 combines with J gene TRBJ1-1; no clear D gene. The ends were cut back, 5 bases at V and 4 bases at J, with 17 bases in the middle. The germline V gene has CDR1 SGHAT and CDR2 FQNNGV. CDR3 length: 15 residues. In nucleotides, the CDR3 is TGTGCCAGCAGCCGGACCCTGACGGGGAGCACTGAAGCTTTCTTT. Translating gives CASSRTLTGSTEAFF.

V usage is TRBV5-6 and J usage is TRBJ1-2; 7 nucleotides match TRBD1. Trimming cost V 0 bases and J 14 bases; bases outside gene matches: 7. This CDR3 spans 12 amino acids. Germline CDR1 SGHDT, CDR2 YYEEEE. The CDR3 nucleotides are TGTGCCAGCAGCTTGGCCGACAGGGCTGGTACCTTC. Its protein is CASSLADRAGTF.

DNA of the CDR3: TGCGCCAGCAGCCAAGATCTTATGGGACAGAACTACGAGCAGTACTTC. This codes for CASSQDLMGQNYEQYF. The chain carries TRBV4-3 and TRBJ2-7; 7 positions match TRBD1. J gave up 3 bases and V 0 bases, and 8 bases lay outside the gene matches. Germline values: CDR1 LGHNA, CDR2 YSLEER. The CDR3 is 16 amino acids.

The V and J genes are TRBV5-1 and TRBJ1-4; D might be TRBD1 (6 bases). V was trimmed by 4 bases and J by 8 bases, leaving 15 bases between them. Germline V gene data show CDR1 as SGHRS and CDR2 as YFSETQ. The CDR3 has 14 amino acids. Here the CDR3 DNA reads TGCGCCAGCAGCGGCACTGGGGGCTACGAAAAACTGTTTTTT. Translation: CASSGTGGYEKLFF.

The chain carries TRBV4-2 and TRBJ1-3; D unresolved. Germline values: CDR1 LGHNA, CDR2 YNFKEQ. Trimming shortened V by 1 base and J by 0 bases, and 13 bases separated the two germline ends. The CDR3 sequence is 17 residues long. The CDR3 spells CASSQVASVSSGNTIYF. CDR3 nucleotides: TGTGCCAGCAGCCAAGTCGCAAGCGTCTCCTCTGGAAACACCATATATTTT.

This clone has just one count. The V and J genes are TRBV28 and TRBJ1-5; unclear D gene. Germline CDR1 is MDHEN and CDR2 is SYDVKM. Trimming removed 7 bases from V and 3 bases from J, with 13 bases in between. The CDR3 runs 14 residues. DNA for the CDR3: TGTGCCAGCACGGGAACAAAACCCAATCAGCCCCAGCATTTT. This translates into CASTGTKPNQPQHF. Using reference TRBV28 and TRBJ1-5 for the parts outside the CDR3, the full variable domain is DVKVTQSSRYLVKRTGEKVFLECVQDMDHENMFWYRQDPGLGLRLIYFSYDVKMKEKGDIPEGYSVSREKKERFSLILESASTNQTSMYLCASTGTKPNQPQHFGDGTRLSIL.

This clone was seen only a few times. The chain carries TRBV19 and TRBJ2-7; maybe TRBD1 (6 bases). The CDR3 has 13 amino acids. V dropped 8 bases and J dropped 2 bases, with 13 bases sitting between them. CDR1 is LNHDA, CDR2 SQIVND, per germline (reference sequence). CDR3 in DNA: TGTGCCAGTGCACAGGGTCCCCCCTACGAGCAGTACTTC. Amino acid sequence: CASAQGPPYEQYF.

This chain links TRBV27 with TRBJ2-7, with a possible D match to TRBD1 (6 bases). The CDR3 sequence is 15 residues long. Trimming removed 2 bases at V and 2 bases at J, with 13 bases between. Germline CDR1 and CDR2: MNHEY and SMNVEV (reference sequence). The CDR3 reads CASSLTGWGAYEQYF. CDR3 DNA sequence: TGTGCCAGCAGTTTAACAGGGTGGGGAGCCTACGAGCAGTACTTC.

This chain joins TRBV29-1 and TRBJ2-5; no reliable D call. Trimming stripped 5 bases from V and 4 bases from J, with 11 bases between. Germline assignment: CDR1 SQVTM and CDR2 ANQGSEA. The CDR3 loop spans 12 amino acids. The CDR3 sequence is CSVRGSAETQYF. The CDR3 nucleotides read TGCAGCGTTCGTGGCAGCGCAGAGACCCAGTACTTC.